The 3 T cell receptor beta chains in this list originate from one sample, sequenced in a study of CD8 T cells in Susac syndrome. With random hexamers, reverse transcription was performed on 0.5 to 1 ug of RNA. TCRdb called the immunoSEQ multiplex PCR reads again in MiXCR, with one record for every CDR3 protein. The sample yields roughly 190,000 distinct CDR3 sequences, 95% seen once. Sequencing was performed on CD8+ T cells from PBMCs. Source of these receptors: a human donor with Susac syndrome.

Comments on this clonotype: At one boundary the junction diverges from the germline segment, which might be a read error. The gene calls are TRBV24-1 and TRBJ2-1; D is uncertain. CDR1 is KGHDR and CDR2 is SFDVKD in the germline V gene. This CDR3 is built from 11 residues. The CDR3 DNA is TGTGCCACCCGTGACGATTATGAGCAGTTCTTC. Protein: CATRDDYEQFF.

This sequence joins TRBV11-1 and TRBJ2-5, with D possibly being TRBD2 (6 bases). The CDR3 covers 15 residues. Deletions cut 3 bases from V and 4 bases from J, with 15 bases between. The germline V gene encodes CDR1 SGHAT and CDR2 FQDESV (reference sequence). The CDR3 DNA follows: TGTGCCAGCAGCTTCGTGGGGGTAGCGGCAGAGACCCAGTACTTC. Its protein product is CASSFVGVAAETQYF.

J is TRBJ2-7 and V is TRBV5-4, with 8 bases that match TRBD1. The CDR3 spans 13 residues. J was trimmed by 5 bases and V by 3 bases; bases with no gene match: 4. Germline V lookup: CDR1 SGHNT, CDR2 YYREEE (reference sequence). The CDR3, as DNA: TGTGCCAGCAGCTGGACAGGGTCCAACGAGCAGTACTTC. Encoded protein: CASSWTGSNEQYF.